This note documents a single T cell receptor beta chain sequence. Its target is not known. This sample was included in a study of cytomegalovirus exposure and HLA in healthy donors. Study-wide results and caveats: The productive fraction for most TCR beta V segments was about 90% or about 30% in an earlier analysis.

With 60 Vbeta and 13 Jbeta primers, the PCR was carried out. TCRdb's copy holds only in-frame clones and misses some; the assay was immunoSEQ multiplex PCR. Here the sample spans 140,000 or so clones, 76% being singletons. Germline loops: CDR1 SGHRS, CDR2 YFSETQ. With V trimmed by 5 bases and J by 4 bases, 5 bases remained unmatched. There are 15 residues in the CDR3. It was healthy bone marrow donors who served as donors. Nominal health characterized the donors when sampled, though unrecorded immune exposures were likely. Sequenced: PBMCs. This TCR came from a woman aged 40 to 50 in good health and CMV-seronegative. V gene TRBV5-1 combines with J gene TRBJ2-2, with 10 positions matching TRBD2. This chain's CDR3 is CASSLSGGITGELFF. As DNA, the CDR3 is TGCGCCAGCAGTCTTAGCGGGGGGATCACCGGGGAGCTGTTTTTT.